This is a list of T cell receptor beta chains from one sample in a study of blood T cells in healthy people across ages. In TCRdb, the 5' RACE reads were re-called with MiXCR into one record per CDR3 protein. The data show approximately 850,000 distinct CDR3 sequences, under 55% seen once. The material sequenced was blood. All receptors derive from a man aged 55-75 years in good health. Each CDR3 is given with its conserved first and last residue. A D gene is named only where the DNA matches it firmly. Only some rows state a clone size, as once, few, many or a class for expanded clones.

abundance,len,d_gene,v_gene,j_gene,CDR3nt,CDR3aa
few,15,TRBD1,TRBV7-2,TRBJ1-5,TGTGCCAGCAGCCGCCTCGGACAGGGCGATCAGCCCCAGCATTTT,CASSRLGQGDQPQHF
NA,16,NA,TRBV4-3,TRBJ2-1,TGCGCCAGCGCCGTCCAGGACAAGAGGGCCCGCAATGAGCAGTTCTTC,CASAVQDKRARNEQFF
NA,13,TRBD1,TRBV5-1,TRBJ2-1,TGCGCCAGCAGCAGAAGACAGGGCAATGAGCAGTTCTTC,CASSRRQGNEQFF
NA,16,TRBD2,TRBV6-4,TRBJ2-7,TGTGCCAGCAGTCCTGAACTAGCGGGAGGGCCCTACGAGCAGTACTTC,CASSPELAGGPYEQYF
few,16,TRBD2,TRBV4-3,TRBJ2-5,TGCGCCAGCAGCCAAGACGTTAGCGGGGGACAAGAGACCCAGTACTTC,CASSQDVSGGQETQYF
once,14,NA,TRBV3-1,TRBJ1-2,TGTGCCAGCAGCCCAAGGGAGTTTGGCTATGGCTACACCTTC,CASSPREFGYGYTF
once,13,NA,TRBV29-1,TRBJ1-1,TGCAGCGTTAGGGGAGCCTTGAACACTGAAGCTTTCTTT,CSVRGALNTEAFF
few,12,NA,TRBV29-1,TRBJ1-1,TGCAGCTTCCGGGACCCCAACACTGAAGCTTTCTTT,CSFRDPNTEAFF
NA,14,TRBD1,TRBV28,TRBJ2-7,TGTGCCAGCAGAAGACAGGGGGGCGGCTACGAGCAGTACTTC,CASRRQGGGYEQYF
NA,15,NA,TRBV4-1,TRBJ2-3,TGCGCCAGCAGCCAGACGCCGGGCGCCGCAGATACGCAGTATTTT,CASSQTPGAADTQYF
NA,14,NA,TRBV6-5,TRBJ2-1,TGTGCCAGCAGCCCCGCGGGCCCCGGGAATGAGCAGTTCTTC,CASSPAGPGNEQFF
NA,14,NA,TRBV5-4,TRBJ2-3,TGTGCCAGCAGCCGGGACCCAGGGGGGGATACGCAGTATTTT,CASSRDPGGDTQYF
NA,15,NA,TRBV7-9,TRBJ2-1,TGTGCCAGCAGCATCGTTAGCGGCTCCTACAATGAGCAGTTCTTC,CASSIVSGSYNEQFF
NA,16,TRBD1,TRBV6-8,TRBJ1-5,TGTGCCAGCAGCCAGGAGCACAGGGGTGAGCACCAGCCCCAGCATTTT,CASSQEHRGEHQPQHF
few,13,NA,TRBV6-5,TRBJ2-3,TGTGCCAGCAGTGCCCCGGGCAGGGATACGCAGTATTTT,CASSAPGRDTQYF
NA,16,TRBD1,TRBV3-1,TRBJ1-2,TGTGCCAGCAGCCAAGAAACTACGACAGGGGGCAGTGGCTACACCTTC,CASSQETTTGGSGYTF
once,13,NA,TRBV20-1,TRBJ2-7,TGCAGTGTCTATCAAACAGGGACGGGGGAGCAGTACTTC,CSVYQTGTGEQYF
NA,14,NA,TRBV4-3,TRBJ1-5,TGCGCCAGCAGCCAAGCGCATATGGGACAGCCCCAGCATTTT,CASSQAHMGQPQHF
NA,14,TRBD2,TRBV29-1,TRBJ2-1,TGCAGCGTTGCGGATAGCGGGGGGCCAAATGAGCAGTTCTTC,CSVADSGGPNEQFF
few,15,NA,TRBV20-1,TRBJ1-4,TGCAGTGCTATACATAACCGGGGCGTTAATGAAAAACTGTTTTTT,CSAIHNRGVNEKLFF
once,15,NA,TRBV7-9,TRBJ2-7,TGTGCCAGCAGCAGACAGAAAATCGGCTCCTACGAGCAGTACTTC,CASSRQKIGSYEQYF
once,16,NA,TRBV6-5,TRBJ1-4,TGTGCCAGCAGTTACAACTATAAAGGGACTAATGAAAAACTGTTTTTT,CASSYNYKGTNEKLFF
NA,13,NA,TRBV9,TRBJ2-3,TGTGCCAGCAGCGTCCTGACCCCAGATACGCAGTATTTT,CASSVLTPDTQYF
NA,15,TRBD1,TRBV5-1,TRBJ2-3,TGCGCCAGTAACCGGGACAGGGGGTTTACAGATACGCAGTATTTT,CASNRDRGFTDTQYF
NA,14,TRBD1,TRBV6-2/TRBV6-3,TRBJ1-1,TGTGCCAGCAGTTACCAGGGGGCACTCACTGAAGCTTTCTTT,CASSYQGALTEAFF
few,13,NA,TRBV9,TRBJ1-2,TGTGCCAGCAGCGTAGGGACAGATTATGGCTACACCTTC,CASSVGTDYGYTF
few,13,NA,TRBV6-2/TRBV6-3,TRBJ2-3,TGTGCCAGCACCTCGAGGTCTACAGATACGCAGTATTTT,CASTSRSTDTQYF
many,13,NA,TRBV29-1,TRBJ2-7,TGCAGCGTTGTGTTCTACGACAGATACGAGCAGTACTTC,CSVVFYDRYEQYF
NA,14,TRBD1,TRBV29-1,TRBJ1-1,TGCAGCGTACCTAGGGACAGCCAGAACACTGAAGCTTTCTTT,CSVPRDSQNTEAFF
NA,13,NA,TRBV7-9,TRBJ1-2,TGTGCCAGCAGCTTGAACACCCCCTATGGCTACACCTTC,CASSLNTPYGYTF
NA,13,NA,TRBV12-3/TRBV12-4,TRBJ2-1,TGTGCCAGCACTAGGGGGGGGCTCAATGAGCAGTTCTTC,CASTRGGLNEQFF
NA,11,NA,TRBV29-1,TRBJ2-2,TGCAGCGCCCTAGACACCGGGGAGCTGTTTTTT,CSALDTGELFF
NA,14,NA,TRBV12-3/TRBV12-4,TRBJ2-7,TGTGCCAGCAGTTTAAGGGATACCTGGGCCGAGCAGTACTTC,CASSLRDTWAEQYF
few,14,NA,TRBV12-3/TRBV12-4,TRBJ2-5,TGTGCCAGCAGTTCCGACGGGCAGAAAGAGACCCAGTACTTC,CASSSDGQKETQYF
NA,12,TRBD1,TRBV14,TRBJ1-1,TGTGCCAGCCGTACCGGGACAGGTGAAGCTTTCTTT,CASRTGTGEAFF
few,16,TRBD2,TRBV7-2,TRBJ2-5,TGTGCCAGCAGCTCCAACCTAGCGGGGGGGACAGAGACCCAGTACTTC,CASSSNLAGGTETQYF
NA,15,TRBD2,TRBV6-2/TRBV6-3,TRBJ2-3,TGTGCCAGCAGAACAGCGGGGGCCTACACGGGTACGCAGTATTTT,CASRTAGAYTGTQYF
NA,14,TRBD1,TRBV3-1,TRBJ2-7,TGTGCCAGCGGCCCAACAGGGGTCCTCTACGAGCAGTACTTC,CASGPTGVLYEQYF
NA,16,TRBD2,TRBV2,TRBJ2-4,TGTGCCAGCAGTGAATACGGATCGGGGGGGAAAAACATTCAGTACTTC,CASSEYGSGGKNIQYF
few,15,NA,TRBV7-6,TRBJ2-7,TGTGCCAGCAGCCAAGCAGGGGCCCCCCTATACGAGCAGTACTTC,CASSQAGAPLYEQYF
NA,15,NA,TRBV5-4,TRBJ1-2,TGTGCCAGCAGCACAAAACGGGGGGCGGACTATGGCTACACCTTC,CASSTKRGADYGYTF
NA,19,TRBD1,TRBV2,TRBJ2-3,TGTGCCAGCAGCCCCGATGTCCCCCGGACAGGGGGCTTTGGAGATACGCAGTATTTT,CASSPDVPRTGGFGDTQYF
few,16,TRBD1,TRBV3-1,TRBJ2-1,TGTGCCAGCAGCCAAGAACCGGGACAGAGGGCGAATGAGCAGTTCTTC,CASSQEPGQRANEQFF
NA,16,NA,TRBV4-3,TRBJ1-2,TGCGCCAGCAGCCAAGACCGGGAAGGGAGGACCTATGGCTACACCTTC,CASSQDREGRTYGYTF
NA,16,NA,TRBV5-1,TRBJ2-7,TGCGCCAGCAACCGTGGGGACACCGGGACTAACAATGAGCAGTACTTC,CASNRGDTGTNNEQYF
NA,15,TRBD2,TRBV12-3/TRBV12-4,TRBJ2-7,TGTGCCAGCAGTTTATGGGGACTAGCTGGCAACGAGCAGTACTTC,CASSLWGLAGNEQYF
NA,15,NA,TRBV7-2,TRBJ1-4,TGTGCCAGCAGCCCCGGGGACGCAAAGAATGAAAAACTGTTTTTT,CASSPGDAKNEKLFF
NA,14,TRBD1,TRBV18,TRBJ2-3,TGTGCCAGCTCCGGACAGGGGTTTACAGATATGCAGTATTTT,CASSGQGFTDMQYF
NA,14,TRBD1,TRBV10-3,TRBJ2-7,TGTGCCACCAGTGATCCGGGACAGTACTACGAGCAGTACTTC,CATSDPGQYYEQYF
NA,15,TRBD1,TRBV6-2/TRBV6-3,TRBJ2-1,TGTGCCAGCCAAACGAGAGGGGGCGCCTACAATGAGCAGTTCTTC,CASQTRGGAYNEQFF
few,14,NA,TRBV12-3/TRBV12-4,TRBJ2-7,TGTGCCAGCAGTTTAAGTTTAGCGCGATACGAGCAGTACTTC,CASSLSLARYEQYF
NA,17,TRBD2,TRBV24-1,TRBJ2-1,TGTGCCACCAGTGATTTGAAAGGGACTAGCGGGAACAATGAGCAGTTCTTC,CATSDLKGTSGNNEQFF
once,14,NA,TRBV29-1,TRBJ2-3,TGCAGCGTTTCCTGGACATCCAGCACAGGTACGCAGTATTTT,CSVSWTSSTGTQYF
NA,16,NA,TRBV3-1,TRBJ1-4,TGTGCCAGCAGCCAAGCCGGGACTTCAACTAATGAAAAACTGTTTTTT,CASSQAGTSTNEKLFF
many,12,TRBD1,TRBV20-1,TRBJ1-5,TGCAGTGCTGGACAGGGTGGACAGCCCCAGCATTTT,CSAGQGGQPQHF
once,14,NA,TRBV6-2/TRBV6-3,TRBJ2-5,TGTGCCAGCAGTTATTTTGGAATCCGCGATGAGCAGTACTTC,CASSYFGIRDEQYF
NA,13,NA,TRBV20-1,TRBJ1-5,TGCAGTGCTGGTTTTTTCAGTAGCCAGCCCCAGCATTTT,CSAGFFSSQPQHF